These 18 T cell receptor beta chains were sequenced from one sample in a study of tumor-infiltrating lymphocytes in primary liver carcinoma. Starting material of about 480 ng total RNA yielded TCR beta cDNA via a constant-region primer. Construction of TCR beta libraries relied on three successive nested multiplex PCR rounds employing slightly modified ARM-PCR. With TRBV1-TRBV30 forward primers and a C-beta reverse primer, the first two PCR rounds were run for 9 to 10 cycles each. In TCRdb, the multiplex PCR reads were re-called with MiXCR into one record per CDR3 protein. Of hundreds of thousands of distinct CDR3 sequences in the sample, more than 55% were seen once. The researchers obtained blood RNA from unsorted whole blood and also extracted germline DNA. Sequencing was performed on peripheral blood. These receptor sequences come from a woman in her twenties or thirties with primary liver carcinoma and hepatitis B virus infection.

The chain links TRBV29-1 to TRBJ1-2, with TRBD1 matching over 8 bases. The V and J ends lost 6 bases and 4 bases, in that order; junction bases with no gene match: 4. Germline V gene lookup returns CDR1 SQVTM and CDR2 ANQGSEA. The CDR3 has 12 amino acids. The CDR3, as DNA: TGCAGCGTCGGACAGGGCGTCTATGGCTACACCTTC. Its translation: CSVGQGVYGYTF.

About this clonotype itself: One end of the junction varies from germline; a read error may be responsible. V gene TRBV12-3 or TRBV12-4 combines with J gene TRBJ2-1, with a tentative D call TRBD2 (5 bases). The CDR3 contains 13 residues. Written as DNA, the CDR3 is TGTGCCAGCAGTCAACATGACTACAATGAGCGGTTCTTC. Protein: CASSQHDYNERFF.

In this sample, this clonotype turned up many times. The V call is TRBV11-2, the J call TRBJ2-2; D call uncertain. The CDR3 runs 13 residues. Trimming removed 1 base at V and 9 bases at J, with 9 bases between. Germline assignment: CDR1 SGHAT and CDR2 FQNNGV. CDR3 DNA: TGTGCCAGCAGCTTAGCACAGACCAGGGAGCTGTTTTTT. Its protein is CASSLAQTRELFF.

Details on this clonotype: At one end the junction does not follow the germline gene, possibly because of a read error. The DNA for the CDR3 is TGTACCAGCAGCCAAACTCTCCGGGACCGGGAGAACTATGGCTACACCTTC. Its protein is CTSSQTLRDRENYGYTF. The gene calls are TRBV4-2 and TRBJ1-2; TRBD1 is a possible D gene (5 bases). Germline values: CDR1 LGHNA, CDR2 YNFKEQ. The CDR3 is 17 amino acids.

This chain links TRBV10-3 with TRBJ1-2, with a weak D call TRBD1 (5 bases). This CDR3 has 16 residues. Germline-derived CDR1 and CDR2 are ENHRY and SYGVKD. V was trimmed by 10 bases and J by 8 bases, leaving 29 bases between them. Here the CDR3 reads CASRGAGGSLTGGYTF. Here the CDR3 DNA reads TGTGCCAGCCGCGGGGCAGGCGGCTCCCTAACCGGCGGCTACACCTTC.

This clonotype has only one observation. A much larger clonotype is one base distant, so this may be a read error. This chain links TRBV12-3 or TRBV12-4 with TRBJ2-7, with 7 bases that match TRBD2. CDR3 length: 15 amino acids. The CDR3 nucleotides read TGTGCCAGCAGTCCGCCAGCGGGACCTTATTACGGGCAGTACTTC. It translates to CASSPPAGPYYGQYF.

To note about this clonotype: This could be a read error, since a much larger clone is one nucleotide away. The J gene is TRBJ2-2, the V gene TRBV12-3 or TRBV12-4, with D perhaps matching TRBD2 (5 bases). The CDR3 length is 13 residues. DNA of the CDR3: TGTACCAGCAGTTTAATGCGGGCCGGGGAGCTGTTTTTT. It is translated as CTSSLMRAGELFF.

A single count supports this clonotype. A clone one base away is much larger, so this may be a read error. The chain employs TRBV29-1 and TRBJ2-3; D not resolved. This CDR3 is built from 14 residues. V was cut by 4 bases and J by 0 bases, with 11 bases left in between. The germline gives CDR1 SQVTM, CDR2 ANQGSEA. The CDR3 protein is CSVVPPNSTDTQYF. Here the CDR3 DNA reads TGCAGCGTTGTCCCCCCCAATAGCACAGATACGCAGTATTTT.

This chain connects TRBV6-5 to TRBJ2-7; possible D gene TRBD2, 6 bases. This CDR3 spans 16 amino acids. The germline V gene has CDR1 MNHEY and CDR2 SVGAGI. Trimming took off 2 bases at V and 6 bases at J, with 20 bases between the two ends. The CDR3 protein is CASSYLRMGGCPEQYF. CDR3 coding DNA: TGTGCCAGCAGTTACCTCCGGATGGGGGGTTGTCCCGAGCAGTACTTC.

Note on this clonotype: Germline is not matched at one junction end, which may reflect a read error. The chain joins TRBV6-5 to TRBJ2-5; D is unresolved. The CDR3 has 13 residues. Germline lookup yields CDR1 MNHEY and CDR2 SVGAGI. The CDR3 DNA reads as TGTGCCAGCAGTAACTTAGCAGGAGAGGCCCAGTACTTC. Residues: CASSNLAGEAQYF.

As for this clonotype: One junction end disagrees with the germline gene, perhaps due to a read error. The chain carries TRBV6-6 and TRBJ2-7; unclear D gene. This CDR3 comprises 13 residues. The germline V gene encodes CDR1 MNHNY and CDR2 SVGAGI (reference sequence). The CDR3 DNA is TGTACCAGCAGTTCGAGACCTTTCTACGAGCAGTACTTC. Its protein product is CTSSSRPFYEQYF.

This clonotype turned up a few times. The gene calls are TRBV29-1 and TRBJ1-1; D gene ambiguous. The CDR3 length is 12 residues. V dropped 4 bases and J dropped 2 bases, with 8 bases sitting between them. Germline V gene sequence: CDR1 SQVTM, CDR2 ANQGSEA. In nucleotides, the CDR3 is TGCAGCGTTGGGTCGAGCAACACTGAAGCTTTCTTT. Translated, it gives CSVGSSNTEAFF.

This chain connects TRBV10-2 to TRBJ1-1; D call uncertain. The CDR3 runs 13 residues. V was clipped by 4 bases and J by 1 base, with 7 bases between them. Germline CDR1 and CDR2: WSHSY and SAAADI. The CDR3: CASSATKNTEAFF. As DNA, the CDR3 is TGCGCCAGCAGTGCCACCAAGAACACTGAAGCTTTCTTT.

Concerning this clonotype: A much larger clone is a single base away; this may be a read error. This rearrangement joins TRBV12-3 or TRBV12-4 to TRBJ2-1; the D is unclear. CDR3 size: 13 residues. Trimming removed 3 bases at V and 6 bases at J, with 9 bases between. CDR3 amino acids: CASSFTPFNEQFF. CDR3 DNA: TGTGCCAGCAGTTTTACACCCTTCAATGAGCAGTTCTTC.

Details on this clonotype: A junction end diverges from the germline sequence, so it may reflect a read error. The chain has TRBV12-3 or TRBV12-4 and TRBJ2-7; D call uncertain. The CDR3 contains 14 residues. CDR3 protein: CVSTSTATTYEQYF. The DNA of the CDR3 is TGTGTCAGCACTTCTACAGCGACAACCTACGAACAGTACTTC.

This clonotype was observed many times. The chain combines TRBV29-1 with TRBJ1-2; TRBD1 matches 10 bases. Germline V gene sequence: CDR1 SQVTM, CDR2 ANQGSEA. V was pared by 4 bases and J by 4 bases, with 3 bases of the junction left unmatched. CDR3 size: 13 residues. The CDR3 here is CSVVGQGFYGYTF. In nucleotides, the CDR3 is TGCAGCGTTGTGGGACAGGGGTTCTATGGCTACACCTTC.

Comment on this clonotype: A junction boundary mismatches the germline segment, possibly from a read error. The V and J genes are TRBV4-1 and TRBJ1-6; maybe TRBD1 (6 bases). The CDR3 spans 16 residues. Germline-derived CDR1 and CDR2 are MGHRA and YSYEKL. This CDR3 reads CSSSQEAALGGSPLHF. CDR3 sequence (DNA): TGCTCCAGCAGCCAAGAGGCGGCGTTAGGGGGATCACCCCTCCACTTT.

The genes are TRBV6-2 or TRBV6-3 and TRBJ2-3, with 7 bases aligning to TRBD1. J lost 7 bases, V lost 3 bases, and 16 bases had no gene match. Germline values: CDR1 MNHEY, CDR2 SVGEGT. The CDR3 consists of 17 residues. The DNA for the CDR3 is TGTGCCAGCAGTTATAAGGCTAGGGGGCTGGATACGAATACGCAGTATTTT. Its translation is CASSYKARGLDTNTQYF.